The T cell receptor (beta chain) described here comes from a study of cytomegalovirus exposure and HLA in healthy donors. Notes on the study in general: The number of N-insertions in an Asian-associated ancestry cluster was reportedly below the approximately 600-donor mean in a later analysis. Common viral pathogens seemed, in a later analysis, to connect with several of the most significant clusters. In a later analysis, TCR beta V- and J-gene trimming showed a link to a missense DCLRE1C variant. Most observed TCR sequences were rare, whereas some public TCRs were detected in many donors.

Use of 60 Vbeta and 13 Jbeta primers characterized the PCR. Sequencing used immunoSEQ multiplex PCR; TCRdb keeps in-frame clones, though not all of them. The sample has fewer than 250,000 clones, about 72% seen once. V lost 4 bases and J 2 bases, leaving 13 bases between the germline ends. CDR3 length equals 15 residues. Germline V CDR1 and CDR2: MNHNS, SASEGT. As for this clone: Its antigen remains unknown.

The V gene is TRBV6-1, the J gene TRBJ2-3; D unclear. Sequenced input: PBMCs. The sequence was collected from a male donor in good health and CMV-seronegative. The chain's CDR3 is CASSGQPGTTDTQYF. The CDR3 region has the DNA TGTGCCAGCAGTGGGCAGCCAGGTACCACAGATACGCAGTATTTT.